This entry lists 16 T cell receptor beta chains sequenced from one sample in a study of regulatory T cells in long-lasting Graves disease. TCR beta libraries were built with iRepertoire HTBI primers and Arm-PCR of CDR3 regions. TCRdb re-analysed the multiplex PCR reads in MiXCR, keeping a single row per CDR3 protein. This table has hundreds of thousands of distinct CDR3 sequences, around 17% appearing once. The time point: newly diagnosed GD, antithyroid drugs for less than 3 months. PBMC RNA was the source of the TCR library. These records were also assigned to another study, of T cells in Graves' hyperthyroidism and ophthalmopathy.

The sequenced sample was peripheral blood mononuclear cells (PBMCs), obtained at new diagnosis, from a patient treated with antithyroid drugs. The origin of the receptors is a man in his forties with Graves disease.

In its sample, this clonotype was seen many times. The CDR3 coding sequence is TGTGCCAGCAGTCCCGGGACACGTCATCAGCCCCAGCATTTT. Translating it yields CASSPGTRHQPQHF. The chain uses TRBV12-3 or TRBV12-4 and TRBJ1-5; a possible D gene is TRBD1 (6 bases). With 5 bases removed from V and 5 bases from J, the gap between germline ends came to 13 bases. This CDR3 contains 14 residues.

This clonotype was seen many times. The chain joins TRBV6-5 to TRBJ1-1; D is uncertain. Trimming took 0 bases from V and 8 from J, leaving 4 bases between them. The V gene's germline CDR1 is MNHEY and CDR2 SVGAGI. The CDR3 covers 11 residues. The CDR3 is CASSYSMEAFF. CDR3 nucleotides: TGTGCCAGCAGTTACTCGATGGAAGCTTTCTTT.

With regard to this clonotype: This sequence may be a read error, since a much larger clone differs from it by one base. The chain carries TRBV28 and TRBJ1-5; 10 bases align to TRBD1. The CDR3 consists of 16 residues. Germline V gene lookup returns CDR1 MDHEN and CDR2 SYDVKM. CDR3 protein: CASSSGTGVADQPPHF. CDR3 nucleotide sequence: TGTGCCAGCAGTTCTGGGACAGGGGTGGCGGATCAGCCCCCGCATTTT.

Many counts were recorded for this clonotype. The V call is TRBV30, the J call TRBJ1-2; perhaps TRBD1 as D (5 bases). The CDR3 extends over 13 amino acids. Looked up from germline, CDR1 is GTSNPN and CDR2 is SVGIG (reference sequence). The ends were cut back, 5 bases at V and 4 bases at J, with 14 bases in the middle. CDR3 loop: CAWAIEGRYGYTF. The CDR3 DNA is TGTGCCTGGGCAATTGAGGGGCGCTATGGCTACACCTTC.

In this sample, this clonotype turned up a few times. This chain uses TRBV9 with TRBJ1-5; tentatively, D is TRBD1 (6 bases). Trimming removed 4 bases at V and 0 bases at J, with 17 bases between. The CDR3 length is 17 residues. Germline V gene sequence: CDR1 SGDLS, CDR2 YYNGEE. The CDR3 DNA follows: TGTGCCAGCAGCCCGGGCCTGGGGGCCAGTAGCAATCAGCCCCAGCATTTT. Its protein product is CASSPGLGASSNQPQHF.

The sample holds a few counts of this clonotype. The CDR3 sequence: CASSESPVSDREKDTQYF. The CDR3 bases are TGTGCCAGCAGTGAATCCCCGGTAAGCGACAGGGAGAAAGATACGCAGTATTTT. The chain links TRBV25-1 to TRBJ2-3; 7 bases are a match to TRBD1. Germline trimming cut 1 base from V and 5 bases from J; bases unmatched to any gene: 15. CDR1 is MGHDK, CDR2 SYGVNS, per germline. This CDR3 is 18 amino acids long.

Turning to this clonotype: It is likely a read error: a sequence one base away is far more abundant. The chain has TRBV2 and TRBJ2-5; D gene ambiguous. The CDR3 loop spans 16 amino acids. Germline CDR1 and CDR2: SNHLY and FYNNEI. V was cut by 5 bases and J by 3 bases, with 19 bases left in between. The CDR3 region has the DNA TGTGCCAGCAGTTCAGCTGAGATTTACAGCGAAGAGACCCAGTACTTC. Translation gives CASSSAEIYSEETQYF.

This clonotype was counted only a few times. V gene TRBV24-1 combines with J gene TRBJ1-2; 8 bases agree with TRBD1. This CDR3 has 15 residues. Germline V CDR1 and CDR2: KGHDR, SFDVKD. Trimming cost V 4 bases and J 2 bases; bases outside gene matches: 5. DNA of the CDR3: TGTGCCACCAGTGACCCGGGACAGGCGAACTATGGCTACACCTTC. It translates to CATSDPGQANYGYTF.

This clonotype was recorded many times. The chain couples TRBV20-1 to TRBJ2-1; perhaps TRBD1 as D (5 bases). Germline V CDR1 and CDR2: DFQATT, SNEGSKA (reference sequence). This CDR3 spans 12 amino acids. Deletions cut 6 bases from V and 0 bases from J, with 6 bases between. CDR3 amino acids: CSAGPSYNEQFF. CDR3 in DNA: TGCAGTGCGGGGCCCTCCTACAATGAGCAGTTCTTC.

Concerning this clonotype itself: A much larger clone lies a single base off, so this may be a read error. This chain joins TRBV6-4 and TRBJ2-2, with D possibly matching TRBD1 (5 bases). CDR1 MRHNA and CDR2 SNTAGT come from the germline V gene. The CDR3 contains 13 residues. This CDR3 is CTSSAQGTGELFF. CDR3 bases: TGTACCAGCAGTGCTCAGGGCACCGGGGAGCTGTTTTTT.

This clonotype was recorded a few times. In DNA, the CDR3 is TGTGCCAGTAGCTCTGGGGGCAGCCGATCTTATGGCTACACCTTC. Protein: CASSSGGSRSYGYTF. This sequence joins TRBV19 and TRBJ1-2; D might be TRBD1 (6 bases). CDR1 LNHDA and CDR2 SQIVND come from the germline V gene (reference sequence). CDR3 size: 15 residues. Trimming took off 6 bases at V and 5 bases at J, with 19 bases between the two ends.

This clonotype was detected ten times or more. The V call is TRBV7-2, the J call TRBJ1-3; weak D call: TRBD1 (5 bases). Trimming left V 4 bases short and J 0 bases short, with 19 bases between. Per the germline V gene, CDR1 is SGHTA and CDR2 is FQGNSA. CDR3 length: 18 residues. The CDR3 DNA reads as TGTGCCAGCAGCTCCTTGAGACAGTTTCAACCCTCTGGAAACACCATATATTTT. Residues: CASSSLRQFQPSGNTIYF.

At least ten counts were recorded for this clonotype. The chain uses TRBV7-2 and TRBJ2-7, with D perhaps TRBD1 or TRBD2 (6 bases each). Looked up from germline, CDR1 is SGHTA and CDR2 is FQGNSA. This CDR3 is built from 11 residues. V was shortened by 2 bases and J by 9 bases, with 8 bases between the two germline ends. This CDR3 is CASSLTGAQYF. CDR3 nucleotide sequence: TGTGCCAGCAGCTTAACGGGGGCGCAGTACTTC.

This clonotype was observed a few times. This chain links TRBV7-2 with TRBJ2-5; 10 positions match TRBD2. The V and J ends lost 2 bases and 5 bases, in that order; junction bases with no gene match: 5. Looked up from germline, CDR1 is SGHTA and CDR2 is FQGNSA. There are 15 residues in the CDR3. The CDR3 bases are TGTGCCAGCAGCTTAATAAGCGGGGGGGCGGAGACCCAGTACTTC. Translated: CASSLISGGAETQYF.

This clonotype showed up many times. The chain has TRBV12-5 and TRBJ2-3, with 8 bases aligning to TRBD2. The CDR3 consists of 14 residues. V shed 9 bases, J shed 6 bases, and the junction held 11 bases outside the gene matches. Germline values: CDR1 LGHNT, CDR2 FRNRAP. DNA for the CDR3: TGTGCTAGCCGGAGCGGGGGAGAACCGGATACGCAGTATTTT. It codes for CASRSGGEPDTQYF.

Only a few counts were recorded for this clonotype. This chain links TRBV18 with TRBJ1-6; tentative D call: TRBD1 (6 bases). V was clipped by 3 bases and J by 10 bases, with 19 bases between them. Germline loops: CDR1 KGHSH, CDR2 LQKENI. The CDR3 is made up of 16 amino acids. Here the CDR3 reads CASSPDRQGWFSPLHF. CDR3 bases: TGTGCCAGCTCACCGGATAGGCAGGGGTGGTTCTCACCCCTCCACTTT.